Listed here is a single T cell receptor (beta chain). The data were taken from a study of blood T cell repertoires in COVID-19. The wider study: Spain, Italy and the United States supplied samples that represented acute and convalescent COVID-19. In each case, the material was cDNA or gDNA derived from T cells, B-cell-depleted T cells, or PBMCs.

The CDR3 runs to 14 residues. Per germline, CDR1 SGHRS and CDR2 YFSETQ. V lost 0 bases, J lost 4 bases, and 1 base stayed unmatched. In the original processing: Using reference gene primer amplification, nucleated cell counts were estimated. Clones were sequenced by immunoSEQ multiplex PCR, and TCRdb holds only the in-frame ones, with some missing. V, J and clone size reflect that table, while D and trimming were determined from the DNA. This sample has 60,000 or so clones, with roughly 74% found just once. The chain employs TRBV5-1 and TRBJ2-5, with 9 nucleotides matching TRBD2. This sequence was found in a human donor in a cohort sampled during active COVID-19. Sequenced sample: peripheral blood. The CDR3 bases are TGCGCCAGCAGCTTGGGAGCGGGAGGAGAGACCCAGTACTTC. Residues: CASSLGAGGETQYF.